This paragraph covers one TCR beta chain sequence. Its antigen is unknown. Within one base of it there is no much larger clone, and no base qualities were kept. The data stem from a study of OX40 agonist ivuxolimab in advanced cancers. Background on the whole study: The costimulatory receptor OX40 (CD134) was targeted by ivuxolimab, a fully human IgG2 agonistic monoclonal antibody. Partial responses were achieved by three dose-escalation patients, of whom one had hepatocellular carcinoma and two had cutaneous melanoma. The paper reports the monotherapy dose-escalation portion (N of about 47 patients) of the phase I ivuxolimab trial. A male proportion of around 83% and a mean age of 60 years, ranging from about 20 to 85, were recorded for the dose-escalation cohort. Peripheral TCRbeta sequencing was intended to test whether TCR sequence diversity was altered and clonal T-cell expansion was caused by ivuxolimab. Of the approximately 54 patients in dose escalation, about 20 had hepatocellular carcinoma, approximately 15 had melanoma, 9 had renal cell carcinoma and 9 had head and neck cancer. Intravenous ivuxolimab was administered to patients every 2 weeks at six dose levels: 0.01, 0.1, 0.3, 1.5, 3 and 10 mg/kg. Prior anti-PD-1, anti-PD-L1 or anti-CTLA-4 therapy was permitted, and checkpoint inhibitors had been received by 40% to 50% of dose-escalation patients.

The CDR3 covers 15 residues, taking in both the cysteine and the phenylalanine. Here the CDR3 DNA is all that survives: 45 bases in frame from base 1. V has 1 base trimmed and J has 3 bases trimmed; junction bases matching no gene number 1. The germline V gene (reference sequence) provides CDR1 GTSNPN and CDR2 SVGIG. On the study overall, not on this receptor specifically: Which antigens the clonally expanded peripheral T cells were specific for was not determined. After ivuxolimab, more expanded clones were found on average in CD8+ T cells than in CD4+ T cells. Clonal expansion of both CD4+ and CD8+ blood T cells was observed from baseline to week 6 at doses 0.1 to 3.0 mg/kg. Low levels of normalized T-cell clonal expansion were also seen in some patients who did not respond. In the 0.1-3.0 mg/kg groups, partial responders had among the lowest normalized peripheral clonal expansion, particularly in CD8+ T cells.

Genomic DNA was isolated from the sorted cells so that the TCRbeta CDR3 region could be sequenced. The immunoSEQ Assay was used to sequence the TCRbeta CDR3 regions. TCRdb provides this immuneACCESS table in a form limited to in-frame rearrangements. Some clones are lacking; in checked studies, under half of them reflect an unresolved V gene, and why the rest are absent is not known. Here the sample has more than 20,000 clones; roughly 88% occur a single time. The top ten hold 30% to 35% of the sample. Patients with autoimmune disease history or receiving systemic immunosuppression were excluded from the trial. Peripheral blood for TCR sequencing was drawn from every dose cohort at baseline, at cycle 4 day 1 and at cycle 7 day 1. Samples were obtained from an open-label, multicenter, first-in-human phase I dose-escalation trial of ivuxolimab. Adults with locally advanced or metastatic melanoma, renal cell, hepatocellular, or head and neck squamous cell carcinoma were enrolled in the trial. Before TCR sequencing, CD4+ T cells and CD8+ T cells were sorted from peripheral blood as separate populations.

The material was CD4+ or CD8+ T cells sorted from blood, obtained in a trial of the OX40 agonist ivuxolimab. This TCR was recovered from an adult with an advanced solid tumor such as melanoma, head and neck, liver or kidney cancer. The chain was built from TRBV30 and TRBJ2-3; 13 central bases correspond to TRBD2. In nucleotides, the sequence is TGTGCCTGGAGTGGGACTAGCGGGAGAACAGATACGCAGTATTTT. Its translation is CAWSGTSGRTDTQYF. Reference TRBV30 and TRBJ2-3 proteins supply the regions before and after the CDR3; the full variable domain is: SQTIHQWPATLVQPVGSPLSLECTVEGTSNPNLYWYRQAAGRGLQLLFYSVGIGQISSEVPQNLSASRPQDRQFILSSKKLLLSDSGFYLCAWSGTSGRTDTQYFGPGTRLTVL.